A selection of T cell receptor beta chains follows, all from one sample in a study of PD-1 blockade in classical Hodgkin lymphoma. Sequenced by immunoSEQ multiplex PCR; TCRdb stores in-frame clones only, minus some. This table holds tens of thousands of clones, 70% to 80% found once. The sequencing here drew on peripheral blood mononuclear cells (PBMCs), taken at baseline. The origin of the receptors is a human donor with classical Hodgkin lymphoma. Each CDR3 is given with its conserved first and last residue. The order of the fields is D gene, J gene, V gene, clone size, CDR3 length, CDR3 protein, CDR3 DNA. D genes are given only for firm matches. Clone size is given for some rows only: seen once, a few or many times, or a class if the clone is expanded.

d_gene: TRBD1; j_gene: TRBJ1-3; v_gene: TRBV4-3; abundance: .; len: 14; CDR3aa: CASSQGQGRNTIYF; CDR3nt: TGCGCCAGCAGCCAAGGACAGGGGAGAAACACCATATATTTT
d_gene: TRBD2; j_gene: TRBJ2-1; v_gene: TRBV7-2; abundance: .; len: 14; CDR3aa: CASSPSGTSNEQFF; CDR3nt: TGTGCCAGCAGCCCATCCGGGACTAGCAATGAGCAGTTCTTC
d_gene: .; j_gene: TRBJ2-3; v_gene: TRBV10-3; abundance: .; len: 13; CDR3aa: CAIKASSTDTQYF; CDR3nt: TGTGCCATCAAGGCTAGCAGCACAGATACGCAGTATTTT
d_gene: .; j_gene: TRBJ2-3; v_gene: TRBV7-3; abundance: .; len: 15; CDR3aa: CASSLGSGYTDTQYF; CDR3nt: TGTGCCAGCAGCTTAGGTAGCGGATACACAGATACGCAGTATTTT
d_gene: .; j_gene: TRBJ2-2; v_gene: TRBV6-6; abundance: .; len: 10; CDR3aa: CAGLSGELFF; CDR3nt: TGTGCCGGCCTGTCCGGGGAGCTGTTTTTT
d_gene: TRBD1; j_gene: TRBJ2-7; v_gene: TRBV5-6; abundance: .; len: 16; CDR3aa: CASSLSTGVSSYEQYF; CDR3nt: TGTGCCAGCAGCTTAAGTACAGGGGTCTCCTCCTACGAGCAGTACTTC
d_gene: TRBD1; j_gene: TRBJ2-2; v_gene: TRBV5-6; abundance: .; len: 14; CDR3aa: CASSGQGAYGELFF; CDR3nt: TGTGCCAGCAGCGGACAGGGGGCGTACGGGGAGCTGTTTTTT
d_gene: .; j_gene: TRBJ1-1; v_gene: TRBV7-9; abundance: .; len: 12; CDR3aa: CASSLGGAEAFF; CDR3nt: TGTGCCAGCAGCTTAGGTGGGGCTGAAGCTTTCTTT
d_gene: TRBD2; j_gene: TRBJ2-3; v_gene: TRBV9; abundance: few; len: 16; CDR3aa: CASSAASGGVTDTQYF; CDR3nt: TGTGCCAGCAGCGCCGCTAGCGGGGGCGTGACAGATACGCAGTATTTT
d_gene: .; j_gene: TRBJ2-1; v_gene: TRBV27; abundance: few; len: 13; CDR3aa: CASSSGTDNEQFF; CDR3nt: TGTGCCAGCAGTTCCGGGACTGACAATGAGCAGTTCTTC
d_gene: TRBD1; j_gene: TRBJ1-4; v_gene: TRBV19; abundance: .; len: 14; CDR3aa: CASKSQGASGKLFF; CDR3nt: TGTGCCAGCAAGAGCCAGGGGGCGTCCGGAAAACTGTTTTTT
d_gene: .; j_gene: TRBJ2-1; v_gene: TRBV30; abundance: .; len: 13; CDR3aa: CACLKRFSNEQFF; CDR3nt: TGTGCCTGCCTCAAGAGGTTTTCCAATGAGCAGTTCTTC